The present T cell receptor beta chain was sequenced within a study of response to subunit inactivated influenza vaccine. Whole-study results and caveats: Authors proposed each seasonal influenza vaccination draws in few new T cells.

A single record per CDR3 protein comes from TCRdb applying MiXCR to the RT-PCR reads. The table records over 400,000 distinct CDR3 sequences, over 10% of them present only once. There are a few counts of this clonotype. Its cognate antigen is unknown. This TCR was sampled from a man aged 45 to 65 who received an inactivated influenza vaccine. The sample consisted of PBMCs from blood, taken roughly 47 days after vaccination.

CDR3 in DNA: TGCAGTGCCCATAGGGGGGGGACGTTCTTC. It encodes CSAHRGGTFF. This rearrangement joins TRBV20-1 to TRBJ2-1; D perhaps matches TRBD2 (7 bases). The V gene's germline CDR1 is DFQATT and CDR2 SNEGSKA (reference sequence). V lost 6 bases and J 15 bases, leaving 15 bases between the germline ends. This CDR3 has 10 amino acids.